The clone carrying this TCR beta chain came up many times. CDR3 regions were amplified by Arm-PCR using iRepertoire HTBI primers to build TCR beta libraries. Original handling: Across the samples, identification revealed some 59 TRBV and roughly 13 TRBJ segments. TCRdb used MiXCR to reprocess the multiplex PCR reads, holding one entry per CDR3 protein. TCRdb's processing, not the authors' own work, is the source of the V and J calls. The table records about 200,000 distinct CDR3 sequences, less than 20% of them present only once. This entry belongs to a study of regulatory T cells in long-lasting Graves disease. The sample's time point: newly diagnosed GD, antithyroid drugs for less than 3 months. PBMC-derived RNA was used for the TCR library. This CDR3 has 16 residues. V gave up 3 bases and J gave up 3 bases, with 15 bases separating them. Germline CDR1 MDHEN, CDR2 SYDVKM. Separately, the same data were catalogued under a study of T cells in Graves' hyperthyroidism and ophthalmopathy. That paper states: Diagnostic assessment was based on clinical symptoms, serum thyroxine and TRAb, thyroid ultrasound and orbital computed tomography. Blood samples included most of the expanded thyroid clonotypes exceeding 0.001.

The sequence came from a woman aged 30 to 39 with Graves disease. The genes are TRBV28 and TRBJ1-5; possibly TRBD1 for D (5 bases). The sequencing used peripheral blood mononuclear cells (PBMCs), collected at new diagnosis, from a patient treated with antithyroid drugs. Here the CDR3 DNA reads TGTGCCAGCAGTTTCCCTGGCAGGGTTCCCAATCAGCCCCAGCATTTT. Residues: CASSFPGRVPNQPQHF.